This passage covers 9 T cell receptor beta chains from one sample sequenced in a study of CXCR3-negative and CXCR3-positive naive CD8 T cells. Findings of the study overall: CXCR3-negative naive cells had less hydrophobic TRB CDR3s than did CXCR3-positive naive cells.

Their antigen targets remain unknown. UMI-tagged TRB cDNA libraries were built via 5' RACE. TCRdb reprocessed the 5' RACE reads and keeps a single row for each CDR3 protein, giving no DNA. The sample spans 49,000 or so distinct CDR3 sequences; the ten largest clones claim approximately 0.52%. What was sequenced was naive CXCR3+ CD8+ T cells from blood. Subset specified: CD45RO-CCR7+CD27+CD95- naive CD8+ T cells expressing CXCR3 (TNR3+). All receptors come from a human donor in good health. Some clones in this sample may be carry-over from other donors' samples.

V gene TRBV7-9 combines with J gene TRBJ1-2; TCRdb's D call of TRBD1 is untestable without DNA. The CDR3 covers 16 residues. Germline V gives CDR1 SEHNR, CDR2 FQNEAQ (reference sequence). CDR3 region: CASRENARDRAYGYTF.

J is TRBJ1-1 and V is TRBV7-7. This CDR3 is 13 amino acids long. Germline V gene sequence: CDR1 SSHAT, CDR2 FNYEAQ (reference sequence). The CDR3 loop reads CASSPEFNTEAFF.

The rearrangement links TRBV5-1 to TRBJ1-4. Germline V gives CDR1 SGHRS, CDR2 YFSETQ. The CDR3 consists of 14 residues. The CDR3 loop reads CASSLGTTDEKLFF.

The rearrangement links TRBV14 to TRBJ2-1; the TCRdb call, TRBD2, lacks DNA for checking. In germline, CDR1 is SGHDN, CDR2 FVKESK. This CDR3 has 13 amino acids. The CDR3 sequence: CASSQDGENEQFF.

The CDR3 sequence: CASSLHYGGGDEQYF. The chain joins TRBV7-7 to TRBJ2-7; TCRdb's D call, TRBD1, is unchecked because there is no DNA. This CDR3 region has 15 residues. Germline loops: CDR1 SSHAT, CDR2 FNYEAQ (reference sequence).

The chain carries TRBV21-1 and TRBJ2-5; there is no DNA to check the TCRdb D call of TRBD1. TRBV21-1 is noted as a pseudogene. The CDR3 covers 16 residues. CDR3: CASTNYLPGQQETQYF.

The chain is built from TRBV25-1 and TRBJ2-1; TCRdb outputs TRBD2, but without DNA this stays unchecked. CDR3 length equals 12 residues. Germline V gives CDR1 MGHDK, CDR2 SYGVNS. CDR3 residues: CASSEFSPEQFF.

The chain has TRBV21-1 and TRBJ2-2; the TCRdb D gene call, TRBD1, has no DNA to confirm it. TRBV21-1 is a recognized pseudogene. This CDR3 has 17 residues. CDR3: CASSSSQRDSGTGELFF.

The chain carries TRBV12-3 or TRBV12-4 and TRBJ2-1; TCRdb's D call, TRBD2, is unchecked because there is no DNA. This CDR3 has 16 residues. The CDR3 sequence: CASSLTTSGANNEQFF.